This T cell receptor beta chain was found in a study of blood T cell repertoires in COVID-19. This CDR3 has 14 residues. The germline gives CDR1 SGDLS, CDR2 YYNGEE. V dropped 3 bases and J dropped 9 bases, with 13 bases sitting between them. Using immunoSEQ multiplex PCR, the repertoire was profiled, and TCRdb retains in-frame clones only, with some absent. The data contain 350,000 to 400,000 clones, 85% to 90% of them singletons. The origin of this receptor is a man aged 18 to 29 who had recovered from COVID-19. This chain joins TRBV9 and TRBJ1-6; TRBD1 might be the D (5 bases). Sequencing was performed on PBMCs or T cells enriched from blood (not recorded which). CDR3 region: CASSEGILSSPLHF. The CDR3 nucleotides read TGTGCCAGCAGCGAGGGGATATTAAGTTCACCCCTCCACTTT.